Below are 25 T cell receptor beta chains sequenced from a single sample in a study of cytomegalovirus exposure and HLA in healthy donors (dated by TCRdb to about 2017). Library preparation used the immunoSEQ multiplex PCR assay. For the multiplex PCR, a mixture combining 60 forward primers for TCR Vbeta segments and 13 reverse primers for TCR Jbeta segments was used. This immuneACCESS table, as held by TCRdb, lists in-frame sequences with V and J called but not all clones. Of the missing ones, under half trace to an unresolved V gene in checked studies; the others have no known cause. This sample is represented by about 77,000 clones; around 84% of them were singletons. The ten top clones hold 3.5% to 5.5% of the sample. Sequenced: PBMCs. The receptors shown here come from a man in his forties in good health and CMV-seronegative.

The rearrangement uses TRBV18 and TRBJ2-6; a possible D gene is TRBD1 (7 bases). V was shortened by 3 bases and J by 0 bases, with 15 bases between the two germline ends. This CDR3 region has 18 residues. Germline-derived CDR1 and CDR2 are KGHSH and LQKENI. The CDR3 DNA reads as TGTGCCAGCTCACCGGCGGGACAGTCAATCTCTGGGGCCAACGTCCTGACTTTC. Translation: CASSPAGQSISGANVLTF.

The CDR3 spells CASVEEATIYF. The CDR3 DNA reads as TGCGCCAGCGTAGAGGAGGCCACCATATATTTT. The rearrangement links TRBV10-2 to TRBJ1-3; no firm D call. Deletions cut 8 bases from V and 9 bases from J, with 11 bases between. The CDR3 is 11 amino acids. CDR1 is WSHSY, CDR2 SAAADI, per germline.

This clone was picked up a small number of times. This sequence joins TRBV9 and TRBJ1-3; 8 bases align to TRBD1. Germline-derived CDR1 and CDR2 are SGDLS and YYNGEE. Unmatched junction bases numbered 2, after V lost 3 bases and J lost 0 bases. This CDR3 region has 15 residues. The CDR3 sequence is CASSGGQGSGNTIYF. CDR3 DNA sequence: TGTGCCAGCAGCGGCGGACAGGGCTCTGGAAACACCATATATTTT.

The chain couples TRBV28 to TRBJ2-7, with TRBD2 matching over 7 bases. After removal of 5 bases from V and 2 bases from J, the junction contained 9 bases not matched to a gene. Per germline, CDR1 MDHEN and CDR2 SYDVKM. The CDR3 spans 15 residues. CDR3 nucleotides: TGTGCCAGCAGTCCTGGCGGGAGAGAGACCTACGAGCAGTACTTC. Amino acids: CASSPGGRETYEQYF.

The chain employs TRBV28 and TRBJ1-5; D may be TRBD1 (5 bases). The germline gives CDR1 MDHEN, CDR2 SYDVKM. V lost 6 bases and J lost 6, with 24 bases in between. The CDR3 extends over 17 amino acids. The DNA of the CDR3 is TGTGCCAGCAGGTTCCCCTCCCCAGGGTTAGCGGGTCAGCCCCAGCATTTT. Protein: CASRFPSPGLAGQPQHF. Full variable domain (outside the CDR3, taken from reference TRBV28 and TRBJ1-5): DVKVTQSSRYLVKRTGEKVFLECVQDMDHENMFWYRQDPGLGLRLIYFSYDVKMKEKGDIPEGYSVSREKKERFSLILESASTNQTSMYLCASRFPSPGLAGQPQHFGDGTRLSIL.

This chain links TRBV9 with TRBJ1-2, with a tentative D call TRBD1 (5 bases). The germline V gene encodes CDR1 SGDLS and CDR2 YYNGEE. V was cut by 0 bases and J by 9 bases, with 12 bases left in between. There are 13 residues in the CDR3. CDR3 protein: CASSVADSYRYTF. As DNA, the CDR3 is TGTGCCAGCAGCGTAGCCGACAGCTACCGCTACACCTTC.

The V call is TRBV7-3, the J call TRBJ2-2; maybe TRBD1 (8 bases). The V gene's germline CDR1 is SGHTA and CDR2 FQGTGA. V lost 2 bases and J 1 base, leaving 17 bases between the germline ends. The CDR3 sequence is 18 residues long. The CDR3 DNA is TGTGCCAGCAGCTTATGGCAGGGGGCTAGCGGGAACACCGGGGAGCTGTTTTTT. It encodes CASSLWQGASGNTGELFF.

The J gene is TRBJ2-7, the V gene TRBV5-1, with TRBD2 as a possible D gene (5 bases). Looked up from germline, CDR1 is SGHRS and CDR2 is YFSETQ. CDR3 size: 14 residues. Trimming removed 1 base from V and 2 bases from J, with 10 bases in between. CDR3 nucleotide sequence: TGCGCCAGCAGCTTGCGCGGGCAAACCTACGAGCAGTACTTC. Residues: CASSLRGQTYEQYF. The full variable domain, rest sourced from reference TRBV5-1 and TRBJ2-7, is KAGVTQTPRYLIKTRGQQVTLSCSPISGHRSVSWYQQTPGQGLQFLFEYFSETQRNKGNFPGRFSGRQFSNSRSEMNVSTLELGDSALYLCASSLRGQTYEQYFGPGTRLTVT.

The chain is built from TRBV18 and TRBJ1-5; TRBD1 is a possible D gene (5 bases). V lost 4 bases and J 5 bases, leaving 6 bases between the germline ends. Germline CDR1 KGHSH, CDR2 LQKENI. This CDR3 comprises 12 residues. The CDR3 DNA reads as TGTGCCAGCTCACGGGGGGATCAGCCCCAGCATTTT. Translated, it gives CASSRGDQPQHF.

V usage is TRBV6-5 and J usage is TRBJ1-1; TRBD1 might be the D (6 bases). This CDR3 has 13 residues. Trimming left V 5 bases short and J 4 bases short, with 11 bases between. Germline CDR1 and CDR2: MNHEY and SVGAGI. CDR3 region: CASSHRVGTEAFF. In nucleotides, the CDR3 is TGTGCCAGCAGTCACAGGGTTGGCACTGAAGCTTTCTTT.

This clone showed up just a few times. This sequence joins TRBV2 and TRBJ2-3; D uncertain. CDR3 length equals 11 residues. Germline values: CDR1 SNHLY, CDR2 FYNNEI. Deletions cut 3 bases from V and 14 bases from J, with 12 bases between. The CDR3 region has the DNA TGTGCCAGCAGTGACCGCCAGTCGTGGTATTTT. It encodes CASSDRQSWYF. The variable domain in full, completed from reference TRBV2 and TRBJ2-3, reads EPEVTQTPSHQVTQMGQEVILRCVPISNHLYFYWYRQILGQKVEFLVSFYNNEISEKSEIFDDQFSVERPDGSNFTLKIRSTKLEDSAMYFCASSDRQSWYFGPGTRLTVL.

This rearrangement joins TRBV19 to TRBJ2-1; a possible D gene is TRBD2 (6 bases). The CDR3 sequence is 16 residues long. Germline V gene lookup returns CDR1 LNHDA and CDR2 SQIVND (reference sequence). V lost 5 bases and J 2 bases, leaving 16 bases between the germline ends. The DNA of the CDR3 is TGTGCCAGTAGTTCCCGGACTACCGAAACCTACAATGAGCAGTTCTTC. It translates to CASSSRTTETYNEQFF.

In nucleotides, the CDR3 is TGTGCCAGCAGGAACAGGGGACCGAACACTGAAGCTTTCTTT. It specifies CASRNRGPNTEAFF. This chain links TRBV6-5 with TRBJ1-1; 7 nucleotides line up with TRBD1. The germline CDR1 and CDR2 sequences are MNHEY and SVGAGI. V dropped 6 bases and J dropped 1; count of bases not matched to a gene: 5. CDR3 length equals 14 residues.

V is TRBV4-3 and J is TRBJ2-7; no definite D call. The CDR3 is made up of 15 amino acids. Germline V gives CDR1 LGHNA, CDR2 YSLEER. Trimming removed 1 base from V and 4 bases from J, with 14 bases in between. Here the CDR3 reads CASSQGYTELYEQYF. CDR3 nucleotides: TGCGCCAGCAGCCAAGGTTACACAGAATTGTACGAGCAGTACTTC.

The chain recombines TRBV30 with TRBJ1-2; 7 bases fit TRBD1. From germline, CDR1 is GTSNPN and CDR2 SVGIG (reference sequence). The CDR3 runs to 14 residues. V dropped 3 bases and J dropped 1; count of bases not matched to a gene: 5. The CDR3 loop reads CAWSRQGLNYGYTF. In DNA, the CDR3 is TGTGCCTGGAGCCGACAGGGCCTTAACTATGGCTACACCTTC.

V and J are TRBV28 and TRBJ1-4; D call uncertain. V lost 6 bases, J lost 0 bases, and 8 bases lay in between. Germline V CDR1 and CDR2: MDHEN, SYDVKM. The CDR3 is 14 amino acids. CDR3: CASSLAPTNEKLFF. For the CDR3, the DNA is TGTGCCAGCAGCCTAGCTCCAACTAATGAAAAACTGTTTTTT.

This clone was seen a single time. V and J are TRBV7-9 and TRBJ1-2; the D is unclear. V gave up 1 base and J gave up 7 bases, with 13 bases separating them. The germline V gene has CDR1 SEHNR and CDR2 FQNEAQ (reference sequence). The CDR3 is made up of 14 amino acids. The CDR3, as DNA: TGTGCCAGCAGCTTAGACGGGGAATGGGGTGGCTACACCTTC. Its translation is CASSLDGEWGGYTF.

This clone appeared once. The rearrangement joins TRBV6-1 to TRBJ1-2; TRBD1 aligns across 7 bases. J was trimmed by 7 bases and V by 8 bases; bases with no gene match: 7. This CDR3 spans 12 amino acids. CDR1 is MNHNS, CDR2 SASEGT, per germline. The chain's CDR3 is CASLRGLGGYTF. In nucleotides, the CDR3 is TGTGCCAGCCTGAGGGGGCTGGGTGGCTACACCTTC.

This chain uses TRBV29-1 with TRBJ1-2; no firm D call. The length of the CDR3 is 13 residues. The V gene lost 4 bases and the J gene lost 4 bases, with 13 bases spanning the gap. Germline CDR1 SQVTM, CDR2 ANQGSEA. The DNA for the CDR3 is TGCAGCGTTGGGGGAGGATCCGTCTATGGCTACACCTTC. Encoded protein: CSVGGGSVYGYTF.

The chain employs TRBV7-9 and TRBJ2-2, with 7 positions matching TRBD1. The CDR3 spans 15 residues. Trimming at V came to 4 bases and at J to 5 bases, leaving 7 bases not matched to a gene. Germline V gives CDR1 SEHNR, CDR2 FQNEAQ (reference sequence). The CDR3 spells CASSSQGSGTGELFF. The CDR3 DNA reads as TGTGCCAGCAGCTCACAGGGGAGTGGGACCGGGGAGCTGTTTTTT.

The chain joins TRBV5-1 to TRBJ2-5; D might be TRBD2 (5 bases). The J call may be mistaken, given a closer DNA end match to TRBJ2-7. Germline assignment: CDR1 SGHRS and CDR2 YFSETQ. The CDR3 has 14 amino acids. CDR3 protein: CASSLTGSSYEQYF. CDR3 nucleotide sequence: TGCGCCAGCAGCTTGACGGGGAGCTCCTACGAGCAGTACTTC.

The J gene is TRBJ2-1, the V gene TRBV28; D perhaps matches TRBD1 (6 bases). The V end was cut by 1 base, the J end by 4 bases, with 11 bases between. Germline assignment: CDR1 MDHEN and CDR2 SYDVKM. The CDR3 spans 15 residues. The CDR3 nucleotides are TGTGCCAGCAGTTTATCTTTTGGACAGTACAATGAGCAGTTCTTC. This codes for CASSLSFGQYNEQFF. Combining the CDR3 with reference TRBV28 and TRBJ2-1 gives the whole variable domain DVKVTQSSRYLVKRTGEKVFLECVQDMDHENMFWYRQDPGLGLRLIYFSYDVKMKEKGDIPEGYSVSREKKERFSLILESASTNQTSMYLCASSLSFGQYNEQFFGPGTRLTVL.

The rearrangement uses TRBV4-2 and TRBJ1-2; unclear D gene. The germline gives CDR1 LGHNA, CDR2 YNFKEQ. CDR3 length equals 14 residues. Trimming removed 0 bases from V and 1 base from J, with 6 bases in between. The CDR3 DNA reads TGTGCCAGCAGCCAAGAAACCGGTAACTATGGCTACACCTTC. This translates into CASSQETGNYGYTF.

This rearrangement joins TRBV5-1 to TRBJ1-6, with D possibly TRBD1 on 6 matching bases. Germline assignment: CDR1 SGHRS and CDR2 YFSETQ. This CDR3 spans 14 amino acids. Trimming stripped 0 bases from V and 6 bases from J, with 7 bases between. CDR3 loop: CASSLGTANSPLHF. DNA for the CDR3: TGCGCCAGCAGCTTGGGGACAGCTAATTCACCCCTCCACTTT.

In this sample, this clone turned up once. The chain recombines TRBV29-1 with TRBJ1-4; no clear D gene. This CDR3 is 12 amino acids long. V was cut by 4 bases and J by 4 bases, with 7 bases left in between. Germline V lookup: CDR1 SQVTM, CDR2 ANQGSEA. DNA for the CDR3: TGCAGCGTTGCACAGCTTAATGAAAAACTGTTTTTT. Its protein is CSVAQLNEKLFF.